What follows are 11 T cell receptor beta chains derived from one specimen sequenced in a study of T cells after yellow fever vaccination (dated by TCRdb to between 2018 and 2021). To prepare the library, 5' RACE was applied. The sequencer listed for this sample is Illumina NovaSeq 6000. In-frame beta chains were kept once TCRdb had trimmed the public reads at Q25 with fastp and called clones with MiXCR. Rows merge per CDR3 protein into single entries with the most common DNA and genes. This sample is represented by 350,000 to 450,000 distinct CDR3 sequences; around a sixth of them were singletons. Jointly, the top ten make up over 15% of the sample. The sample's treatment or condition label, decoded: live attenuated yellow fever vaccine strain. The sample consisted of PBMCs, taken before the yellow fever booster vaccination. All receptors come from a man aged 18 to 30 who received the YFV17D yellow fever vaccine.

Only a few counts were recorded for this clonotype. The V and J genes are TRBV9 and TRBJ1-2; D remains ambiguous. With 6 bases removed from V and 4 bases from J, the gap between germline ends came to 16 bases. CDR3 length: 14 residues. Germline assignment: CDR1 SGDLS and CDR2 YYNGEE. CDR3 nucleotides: TGTGCCAGCACTCCGGACGGGAGTGGCTATGGCTACACCTTC. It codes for CASTPDGSGYGYTF.

This chain's CDR3 is CASSPQEGTSIDEQFF. The CDR3 bases are TGCGCCAGCAGCCCGCAGGAAGGGACCTCCATCGATGAGCAGTTCTTC. The chain links TRBV4-3 to TRBJ2-1, with D perhaps being TRBD1 or TRBD2 (5 bases each). The CDR3 length is 16 residues. With 4 bases removed from V and 8 bases from J, the gap between germline ends came to 21 bases. Looked up from germline, CDR1 is LGHNA and CDR2 is YSLEER.

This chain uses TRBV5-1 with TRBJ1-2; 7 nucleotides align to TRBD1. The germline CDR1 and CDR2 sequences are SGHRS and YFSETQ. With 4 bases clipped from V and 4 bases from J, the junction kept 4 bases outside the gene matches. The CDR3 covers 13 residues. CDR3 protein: CASSNRGGYGYTF. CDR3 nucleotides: TGCGCCAGCAGCAACAGGGGTGGCTATGGCTACACCTTC.

CDR3 DNA: TGTGCCAGCAGCTTAGTTGGACAGAGCTACGAGCAGTACGTC. It is translated as CASSLVGQSYEQYV. The V and J genes are TRBV11-2 and TRBJ2-7; a weak D match, TRBD1 (6 bases). Germline lookup yields CDR1 SGHAT and CDR2 FQNNGV. Trimming shortened V by 1 base and J by 3 bases, and 10 bases separated the two germline ends. CDR3 length: 14 residues.

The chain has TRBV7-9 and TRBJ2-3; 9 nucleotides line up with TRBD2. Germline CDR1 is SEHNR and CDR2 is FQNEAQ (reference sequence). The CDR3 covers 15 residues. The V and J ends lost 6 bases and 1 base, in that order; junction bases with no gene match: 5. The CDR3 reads CASRSAGGRTDTQYF. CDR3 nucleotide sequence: TGTGCCAGCAGGTCCGCGGGGGGGCGCACAGATACGCAGTATTTT.

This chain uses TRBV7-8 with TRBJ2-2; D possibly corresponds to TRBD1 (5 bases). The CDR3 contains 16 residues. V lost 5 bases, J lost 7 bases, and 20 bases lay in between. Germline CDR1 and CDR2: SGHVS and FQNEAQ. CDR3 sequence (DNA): TGTGCCAGCAGCCAAGGGGCTTTCAGGCAACACGGGGAGCTGTTTTTT. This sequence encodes CASSQGAFRQHGELFF.

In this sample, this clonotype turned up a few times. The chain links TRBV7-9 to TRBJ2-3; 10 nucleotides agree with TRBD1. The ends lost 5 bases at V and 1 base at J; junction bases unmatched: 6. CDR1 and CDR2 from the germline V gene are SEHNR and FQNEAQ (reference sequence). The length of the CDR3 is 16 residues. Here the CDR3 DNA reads TGTGCCAGCAGCCCGACAGGGGGCAAGGGCACAGATACGCAGTATTTT. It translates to CASSPTGGKGTDTQYF. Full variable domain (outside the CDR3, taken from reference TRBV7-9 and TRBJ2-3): DTGVSQNPRHKITKRGQNVTFRCDPISEHNRLYWYRQTLGQGPEFLTYFQNEAQLEKSRLLSDRFSAERPKGSFSTLEIQRTEQGDSAMYLCASSPTGGKGTDTQYFGPGTRLTVL.

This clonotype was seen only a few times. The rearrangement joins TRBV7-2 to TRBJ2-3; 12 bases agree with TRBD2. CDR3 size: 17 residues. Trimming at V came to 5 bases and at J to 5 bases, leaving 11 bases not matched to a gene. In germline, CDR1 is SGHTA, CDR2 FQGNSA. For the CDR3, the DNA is TGTGCCAGCAGCCTTTGGCTAGCGGGGGGGCGGTTAGATACGCAGTATTTT. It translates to CASSLWLAGGRLDTQYF. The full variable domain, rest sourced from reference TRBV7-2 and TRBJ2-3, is GAGVSQSPSNKVTEKGKDVELRCDPISGHTALYWYRQSLGQGLEFLIYFQGNSAPDKSGLPSDRFSAERTGGSVSTLTIQRTQQEDSAVYLCASSLWLAGGRLDTQYFGPGTRLTVL.

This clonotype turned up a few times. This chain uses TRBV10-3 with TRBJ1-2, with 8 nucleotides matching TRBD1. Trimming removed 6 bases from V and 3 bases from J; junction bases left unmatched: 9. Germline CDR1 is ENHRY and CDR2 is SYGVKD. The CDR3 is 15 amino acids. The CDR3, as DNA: TGTGCCATCAGAATGGGACAGGAACTAGACTATGGCTACACCTTC. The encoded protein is CAIRMGQELDYGYTF.

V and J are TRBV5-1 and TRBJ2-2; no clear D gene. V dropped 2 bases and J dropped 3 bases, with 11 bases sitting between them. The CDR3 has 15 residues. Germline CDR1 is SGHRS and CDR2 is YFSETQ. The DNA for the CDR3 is TGCGCCAGCAGCTTTCACAGACCCGACACCGGGGAGCTGTTTTTT. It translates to CASSFHRPDTGELFF.

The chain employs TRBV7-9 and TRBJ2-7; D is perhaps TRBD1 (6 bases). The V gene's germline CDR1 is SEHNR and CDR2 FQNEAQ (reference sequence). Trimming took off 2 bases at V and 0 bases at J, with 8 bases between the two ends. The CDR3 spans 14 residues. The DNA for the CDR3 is TGTGCCAGCAGCTTATCGGACAGCTCCTACGAGCAGTACGTC. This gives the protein CASSLSDSSYEQYV.